Listed below are T cell receptor beta chains from one sample, sequenced in a study of blood T cells in healthy people across ages. TCRdb reprocessed the 5' RACE reads with MiXCR, giving one entry per CDR3 protein. The sample yields over a million distinct CDR3 sequences, 20% to 25% seen once. The sample also formed part of further work on T cells of mothers and their children.

Material for sequencing was blood. Receptors originate from a girl aged 2 to 9 in good health. Both conserved end residues are part of each CDR3. D genes are given only for firm matches. The size entry is marked missing in some rows and otherwise reads once, few, many or a size class.

j_call d_call clone_size v_call cdr3_aa cdr3_nt
TRBJ1-1 NA NA TRBV7-2 CASSLSGVIAEAFF TGTGCCAGCAGCCTTTCCGGGGTTATCGCTGAAGCTTTCTTT
TRBJ1-2 NA NA TRBV4-3 CASSLDQANYGYTF TGCGCCAGCAGCCTCGACCAAGCTAACTATGGCTACACCTTC
TRBJ2-6 TRBD1 few TRBV25-1 CASSDWGTGYSGANVLTF TGTGCCAGCAGTGATTGGGGGACAGGGTACTCTGGGGCCAACGTCCTGACTTTC
TRBJ2-1 TRBD2 few TRBV20-1 CSVPGLADNNEQFF TGCAGTGTCCCGGGACTAGCGGATAACAATGAGCAGTTCTTC
TRBJ2-5 TRBD1 few TRBV20-1 CSVRDRGLEQYF TGCAGTGTCCGGGACAGGGGCCTGGAGCAGTACTTC
TRBJ2-5 TRBD1 few TRBV7-6 CASSLAIRDSSQETQYF TGTGCCAGCAGCTTAGCGATCCGGGACAGCTCCCAAGAGACCCAGTACTTC
TRBJ1-1 NA NA TRBV7-9 CASSLVSGHEAFF TGTGCCAGCAGCTTAGTGTCGGGCCATGAAGCTTTCTTT
TRBJ1-1 NA NA TRBV4-3 CASSQKPWTSTEAFF TGCGCCAGCAGCCAAAAGCCTTGGACGAGCACTGAAGCTTTCTTT
TRBJ2-1 TRBD2 NA TRBV5-4 CASSIRLAGNEQFF TGTGCCAGCAGCATCCGACTAGCGGGGAATGAGCAGTTCTTC
TRBJ2-7 NA NA TRBV7-6 CASSAGPLRSYEQYF TGTGCCAGCAGCGCCGGACCTCTCCGTTCCTACGAGCAGTACTTC
TRBJ2-5 NA few TRBV5-1 CASSLDVQETQYF TGCGCCAGCAGCTTGGACGTCCAAGAGACCCAGTACTTC
TRBJ2-7 TRBD2 few TRBV5-1 CASSRGLGDPYEQYF TGCGCCAGCAGCAGGGGACTAGGGGATCCCTACGAGCAGTACTTC
TRBJ2-5 NA NA TRBV28 CASSPSAEETQYF TGTGCCAGCAGTCCCTCAGCGGAAGAGACCCAGTACTTC
TRBJ2-4 NA NA TRBV20-1 CSARVGLANIQYF TGCAGTGCTAGAGTCGGGCTTGCGAACATTCAGTACTTC
TRBJ2-5 NA few TRBV14 CASIFGETQYF TGTGCCAGCATTTTCGGAGAGACCCAGTACTTC
TRBJ1-1 TRBD1 NA TRBV2 CASSLSETGYTEAFF TGTGCCAGCAGCTTAAGTGAGACAGGGTACACTGAAGCTTTCTTT
TRBJ1-2 NA few TRBV29-1 CSVEDVWGGSPGYTF TGCAGCGTTGAAGATGTATGGGGGGGCTCTCCCGGCTACACCTTC
TRBJ1-1 TRBD1 few TRBV18 CASSPLQGRSSEAFF TGTGCCAGCTCACCACTACAGGGGCGTTCGTCTGAAGCTTTCTTT
TRBJ1-2 NA NA TRBV6-2/TRBV6-3 CASTIAATNYGYTF TGTGCCAGCACAATCGCAGCAACCAACTATGGCTACACCTTC
TRBJ2-7 NA NA TRBV12-3/TRBV12-4 CAINRPPDIAVLQGSSYEQYF TGTGCCATCAATCGCCCACCTGATATCGCGGTTCTTCAGGGAAGCTCCTACGAGCAGTACTTC
TRBJ2-5 NA NA TRBV7-2 CASSLGKAQYF TGTGCCAGCAGCTTAGGCAAGGCCCAGTACTTC
TRBJ2-1 NA NA TRBV11-1 CASSSTIGGSNEQFF TGTGCCAGCAGTAGTACAATAGGCGGTTCCAATGAGCAGTTCTTC
TRBJ1-2 TRBD1 NA TRBV20-1 CSASTQGANHGYTF TGCAGTGCGAGCACCCAGGGGGCTAACCATGGCTACACCTTC
TRBJ1-1 TRBD1 NA TRBV11-3 CASTRQGAITEAFF TGTGCCAGCACCAGACAGGGGGCGATCACTGAAGCTTTCTTT
TRBJ2-3 TRBD1 few TRBV29-1 CSVGQDTDTQYF TGCAGCGTGGGACAGGACACAGATACGCAGTATTTT
TRBJ2-3 NA few TRBV12-3/TRBV12-4 CACSQDVGTDTQYF TGTGCCTGCAGTCAGGACGTAGGGACAGATACGCAGTATTTT
TRBJ2-5 TRBD1 NA TRBV6-6 CASSYWTGEAQYF TGTGCCAGCAGTTACTGGACAGGGGAGGCCCAGTACTTC
TRBJ2-7 NA NA TRBV14 CASSQGGPGLPFYEQYF TGTGCCAGCAGCCAAGGGGGCCCGGGACTTCCTTTCTACGAGCAGTACTTC